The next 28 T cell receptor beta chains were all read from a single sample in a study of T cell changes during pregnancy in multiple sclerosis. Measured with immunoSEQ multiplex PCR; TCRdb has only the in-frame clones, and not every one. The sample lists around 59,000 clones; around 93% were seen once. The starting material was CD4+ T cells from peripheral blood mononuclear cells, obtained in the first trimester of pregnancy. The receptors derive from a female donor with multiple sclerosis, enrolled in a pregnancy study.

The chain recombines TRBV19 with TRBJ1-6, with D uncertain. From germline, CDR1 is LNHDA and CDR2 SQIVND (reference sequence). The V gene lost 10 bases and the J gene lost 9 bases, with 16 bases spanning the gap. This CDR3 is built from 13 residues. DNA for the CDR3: TGTGCCACCCGCGAGGATCTGGCTTCACCCCTCCACTTT. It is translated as CATREDLASPLHF. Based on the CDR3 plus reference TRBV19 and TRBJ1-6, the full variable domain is DGGITQSPKYLFRKEGQNVTLSCEQNLNHDAMYWYRQDPGQGLRLIYYSQIVNDFQKGDIAEGYSVSREKKESFPLTVTSAQKNPTAFYLCATREDLASPLHFGNGTRLTVT.

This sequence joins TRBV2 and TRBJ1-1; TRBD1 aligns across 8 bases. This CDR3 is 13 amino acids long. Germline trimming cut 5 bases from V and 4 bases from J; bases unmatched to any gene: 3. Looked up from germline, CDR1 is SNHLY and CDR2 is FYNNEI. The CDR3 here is CASSTGGSTEAFF. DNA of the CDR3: TGTGCCAGCAGTACAGGGGGGAGCACTGAAGCTTTCTTT.

The CDR3 loop reads CASSLFRGTPLHF. CDR3 nucleotide sequence: TGTGCCAGCAGCTTGTTTAGGGGTACACCCCTCCACTTT. V and J are TRBV11-3 and TRBJ1-6; weak D call: TRBD1 (5 bases). The V end lost 3 bases, the J end lost 11 bases, and 11 bases lay between the germline ends. This CDR3 region has 13 residues. Germline CDR1 is SGHNT and CDR2 is YENEEA.

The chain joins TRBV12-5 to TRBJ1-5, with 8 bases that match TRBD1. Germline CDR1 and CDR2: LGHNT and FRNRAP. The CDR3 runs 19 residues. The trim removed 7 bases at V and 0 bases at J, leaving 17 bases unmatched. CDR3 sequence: CASALVGRGLLFSNQPQHF. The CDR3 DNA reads TGTGCTAGTGCCCTGGTGGGCAGGGGGCTTTTATTTAGCAATCAGCCCCAGCATTTT.

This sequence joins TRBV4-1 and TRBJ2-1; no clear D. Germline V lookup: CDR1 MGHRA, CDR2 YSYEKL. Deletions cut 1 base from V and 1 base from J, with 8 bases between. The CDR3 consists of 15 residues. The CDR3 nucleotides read TGCGCCAGCAGCCAAGTAGCCCATTCCTACAATGAGCAGTTCTTC. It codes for CASSQVAHSYNEQFF.

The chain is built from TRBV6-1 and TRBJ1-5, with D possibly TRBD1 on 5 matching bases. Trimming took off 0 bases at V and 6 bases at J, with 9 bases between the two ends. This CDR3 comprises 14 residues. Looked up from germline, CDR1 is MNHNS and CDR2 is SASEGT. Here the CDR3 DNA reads TGTGCCAGCAGTGAAGCGCGGGGGGGTCAGCCCCAGCATTTT. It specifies CASSEARGGQPQHF.

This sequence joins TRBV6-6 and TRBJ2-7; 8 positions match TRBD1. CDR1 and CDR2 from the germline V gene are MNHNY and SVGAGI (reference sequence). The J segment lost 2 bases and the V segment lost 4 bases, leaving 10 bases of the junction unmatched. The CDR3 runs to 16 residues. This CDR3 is CASSSPATGVTYEQYF. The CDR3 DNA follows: TGTGCCAGCAGTTCCCCGGCGACAGGGGTAACCTACGAGCAGTACTTC.

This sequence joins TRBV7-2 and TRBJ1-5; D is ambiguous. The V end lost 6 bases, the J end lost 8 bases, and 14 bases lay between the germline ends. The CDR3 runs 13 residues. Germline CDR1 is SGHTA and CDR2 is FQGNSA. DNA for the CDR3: TGTGCCAGCAGGAGGCGTCCCCAAGAGCCCCAGCATTTT. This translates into CASRRRPQEPQHF.

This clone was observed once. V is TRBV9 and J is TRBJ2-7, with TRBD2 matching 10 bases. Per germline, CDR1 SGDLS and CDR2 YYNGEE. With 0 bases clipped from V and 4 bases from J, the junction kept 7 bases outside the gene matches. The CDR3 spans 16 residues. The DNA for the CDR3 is TGTGCCAGCAGCGTAGGTTCCACTAGCGGGGTTTACGAGCAGTACTTC. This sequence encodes CASSVGSTSGVYEQYF.

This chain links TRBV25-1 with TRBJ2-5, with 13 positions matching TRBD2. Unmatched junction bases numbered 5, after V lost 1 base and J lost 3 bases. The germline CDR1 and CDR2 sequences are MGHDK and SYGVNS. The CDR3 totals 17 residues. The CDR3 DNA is TGTGCCAGCAGTGAATGGACTAGCGGGGGAAGAGAAGAGACCCAGTACTTC. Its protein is CASSEWTSGGREETQYF.

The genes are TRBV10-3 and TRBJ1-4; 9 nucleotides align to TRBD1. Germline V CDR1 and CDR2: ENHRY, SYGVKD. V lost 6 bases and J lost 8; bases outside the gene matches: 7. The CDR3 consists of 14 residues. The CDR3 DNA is TGTGCCATCAGGGACAGGGGAATAGGAGAAAAACTGTTTTTT. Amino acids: CAIRDRGIGEKLFF.

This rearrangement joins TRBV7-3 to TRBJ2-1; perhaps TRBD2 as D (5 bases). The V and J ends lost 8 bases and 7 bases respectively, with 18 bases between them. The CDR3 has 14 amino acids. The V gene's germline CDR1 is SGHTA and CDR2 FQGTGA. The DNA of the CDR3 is TGTGCCAGCCGCGAGGGCAGGCTCGGGAATGAGCAGTTCTTC. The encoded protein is CASREGRLGNEQFF.

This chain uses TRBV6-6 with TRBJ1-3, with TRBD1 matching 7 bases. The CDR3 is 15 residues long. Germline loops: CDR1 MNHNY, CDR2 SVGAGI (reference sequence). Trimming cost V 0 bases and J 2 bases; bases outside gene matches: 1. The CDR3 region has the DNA TGTGCCAGCAGTTACTCCCAGGGGGCTGGAAACACCATATATTTT. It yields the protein CASSYSQGAGNTIYF.

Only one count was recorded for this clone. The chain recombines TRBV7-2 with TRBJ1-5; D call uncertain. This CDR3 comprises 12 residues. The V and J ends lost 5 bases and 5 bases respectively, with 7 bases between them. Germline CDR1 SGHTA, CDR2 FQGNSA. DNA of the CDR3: TGTGCCAGCAGCCCGCCAGATCAGCCCCAGCATTTT. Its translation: CASSPPDQPQHF.

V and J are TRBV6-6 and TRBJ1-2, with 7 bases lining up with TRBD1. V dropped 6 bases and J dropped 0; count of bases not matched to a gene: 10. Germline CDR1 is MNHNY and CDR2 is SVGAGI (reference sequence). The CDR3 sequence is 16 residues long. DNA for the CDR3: TGTGCCAGCAGGGGGCAAGGGACAGATCCTAACTATGGCTACACCTTC. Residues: CASRGQGTDPNYGYTF.

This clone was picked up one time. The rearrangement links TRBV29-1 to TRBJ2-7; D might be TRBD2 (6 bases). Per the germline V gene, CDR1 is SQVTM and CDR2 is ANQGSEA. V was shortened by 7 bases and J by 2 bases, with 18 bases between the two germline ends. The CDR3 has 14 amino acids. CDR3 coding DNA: TGCAGCGCAAGGGTATTAGGCGGGGCCTACGAGCAGTACTTC. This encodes CSARVLGGAYEQYF.

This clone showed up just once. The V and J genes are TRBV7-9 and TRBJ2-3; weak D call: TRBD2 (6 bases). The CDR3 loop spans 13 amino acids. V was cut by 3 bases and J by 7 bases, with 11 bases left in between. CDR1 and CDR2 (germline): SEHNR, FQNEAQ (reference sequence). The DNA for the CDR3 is TGTGCCAGCAGCTTCGGGGACTTCAATACGCAGTATTTT. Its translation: CASSFGDFNTQYF.

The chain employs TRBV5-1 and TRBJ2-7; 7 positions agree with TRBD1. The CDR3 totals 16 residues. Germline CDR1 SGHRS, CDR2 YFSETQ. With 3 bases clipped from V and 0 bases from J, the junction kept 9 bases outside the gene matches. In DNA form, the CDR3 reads TGCGCCAGCAGCTCGCGGACAGGAGCCCTCTCCTACGAGCAGTACTTC. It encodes CASSSRTGALSYEQYF.

The CDR3 bases are TGTGCCAGCTCACCACCGAACAGCGGGGGAGTAGGAACCGGGGAGCTGTTTTTT. It specifies CASSPPNSGGVGTGELFF. This chain joins TRBV18 and TRBJ2-2, with TRBD2 identical over 8 bases. CDR1 and CDR2 (germline): KGHSH, LQKENI. V lost 0 bases to trimming and J lost 5 bases; unmatched junction nucleotides: 11. The CDR3 length is 18 residues. The whole variable domain, remainder taken from reference TRBV18 and TRBJ2-2, is NAGVMQNPRHLVRRRGQEARLRCSPMKGHSHVYWYRQLPEEGLKFMVYLQKENIIDESGMPKERFSAEFPKEGPSILRIQQVVRGDSAAYFCASSPPNSGGVGTGELFFGEGSRLTVL.

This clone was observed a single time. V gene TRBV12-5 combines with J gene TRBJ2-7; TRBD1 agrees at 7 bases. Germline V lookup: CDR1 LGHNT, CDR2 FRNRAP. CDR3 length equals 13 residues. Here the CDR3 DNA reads TGTGCCACCCGCCGGGACAGCTCCTACGAGCAGTACTTC. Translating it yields CATRRDSSYEQYF.

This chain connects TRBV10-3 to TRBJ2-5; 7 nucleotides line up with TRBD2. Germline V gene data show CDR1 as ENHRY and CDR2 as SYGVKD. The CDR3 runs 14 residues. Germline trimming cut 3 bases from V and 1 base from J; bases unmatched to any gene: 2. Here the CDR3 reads CAISDAGVQETQYF. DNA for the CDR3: TGTGCCATCAGTGACGCGGGGGTCCAAGAGACCCAGTACTTC.

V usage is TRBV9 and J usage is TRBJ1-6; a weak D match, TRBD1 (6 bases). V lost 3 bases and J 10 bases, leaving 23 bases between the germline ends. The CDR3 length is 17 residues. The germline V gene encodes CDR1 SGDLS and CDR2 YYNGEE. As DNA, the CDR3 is TGTGCCAGCAGCGGATACGATAAACAGGGCCCTGGCTCACCCCTCCACTTT. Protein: CASSGYDKQGPGSPLHF. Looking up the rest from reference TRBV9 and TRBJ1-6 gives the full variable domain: DSGVTQTPKHLITATGQRVTLRCSPRSGDLSVYWYQQSLDQGLQFLIQYYNGEERAKGNILERFSAQQFPDLHSELNLSSLELGDSALYFCASSGYDKQGPGSPLHFGNGTRLTVT.

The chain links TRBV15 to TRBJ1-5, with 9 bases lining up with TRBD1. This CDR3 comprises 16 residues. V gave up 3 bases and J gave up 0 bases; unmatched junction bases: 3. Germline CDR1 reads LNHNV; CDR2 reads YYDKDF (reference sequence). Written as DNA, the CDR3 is TGTGCCACCAGCAGCCGACAGGGGGTTAGCAATCAGCCCCAGCATTTT. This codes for CATSSRQGVSNQPQHF.

The CDR3 protein is CASSLAGGGQETQYF. CDR3 nucleotide sequence: TGTGCCAGCAGCTTGGCCGGGGGGGGGCAAGAGACCCAGTACTTC. This chain joins TRBV5-4 and TRBJ2-5, with TRBD2 identical over 8 bases. Germline V CDR1 and CDR2: SGHNT, YYREEE (reference sequence). V dropped 0 bases and J dropped 2; count of bases not matched to a gene: 3. The CDR3 consists of 15 residues.

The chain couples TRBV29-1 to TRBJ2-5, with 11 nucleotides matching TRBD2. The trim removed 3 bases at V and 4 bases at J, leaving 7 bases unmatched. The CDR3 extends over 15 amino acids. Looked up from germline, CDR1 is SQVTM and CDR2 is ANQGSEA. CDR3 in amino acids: CSVDGGTSGRETQYF. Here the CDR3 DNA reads TGCAGCGTTGACGGCGGGACTAGCGGTCGAGAGACCCAGTACTTC.

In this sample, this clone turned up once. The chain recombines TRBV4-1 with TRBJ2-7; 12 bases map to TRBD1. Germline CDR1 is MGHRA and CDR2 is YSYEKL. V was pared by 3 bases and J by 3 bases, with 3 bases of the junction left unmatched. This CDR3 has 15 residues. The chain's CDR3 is CASSQGQGANYEQYF. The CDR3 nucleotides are TGCGCCAGCAGCCAGGGACAGGGGGCGAACTACGAGCAGTACTTC.

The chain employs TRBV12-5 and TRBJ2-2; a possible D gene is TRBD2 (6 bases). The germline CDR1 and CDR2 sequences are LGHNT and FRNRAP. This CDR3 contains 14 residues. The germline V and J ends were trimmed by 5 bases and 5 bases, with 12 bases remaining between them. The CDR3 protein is CASGPPGGTGELFF. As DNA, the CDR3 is TGTGCTAGTGGTCCCCCCGGAGGGACCGGGGAGCTGTTTTTT.

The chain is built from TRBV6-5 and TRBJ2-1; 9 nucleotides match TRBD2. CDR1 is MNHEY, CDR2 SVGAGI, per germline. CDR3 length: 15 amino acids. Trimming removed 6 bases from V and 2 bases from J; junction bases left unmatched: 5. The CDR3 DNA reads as TGTGCCAGCAGCCGTAGCGGGGGTCCCTACAATGAGCAGTTCTTC. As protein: CASSRSGGPYNEQFF.